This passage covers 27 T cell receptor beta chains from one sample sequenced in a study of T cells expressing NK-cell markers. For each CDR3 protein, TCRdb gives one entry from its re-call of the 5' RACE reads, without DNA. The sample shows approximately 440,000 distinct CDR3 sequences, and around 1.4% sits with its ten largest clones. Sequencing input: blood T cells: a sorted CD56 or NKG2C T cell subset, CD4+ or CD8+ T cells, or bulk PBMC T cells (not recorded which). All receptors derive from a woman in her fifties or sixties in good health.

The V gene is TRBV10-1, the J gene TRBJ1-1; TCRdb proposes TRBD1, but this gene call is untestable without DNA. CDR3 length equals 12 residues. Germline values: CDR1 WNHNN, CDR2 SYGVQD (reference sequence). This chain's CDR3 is CASGDRVYEAFF.

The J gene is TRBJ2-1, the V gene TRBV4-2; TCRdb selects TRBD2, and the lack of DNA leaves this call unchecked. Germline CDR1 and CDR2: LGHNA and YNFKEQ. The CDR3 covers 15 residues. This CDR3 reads CASSQRLAGADEQFF.

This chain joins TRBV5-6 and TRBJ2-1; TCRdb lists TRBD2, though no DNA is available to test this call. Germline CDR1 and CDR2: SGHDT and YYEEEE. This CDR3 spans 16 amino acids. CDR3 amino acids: CASSLATTSGSSEQFF.

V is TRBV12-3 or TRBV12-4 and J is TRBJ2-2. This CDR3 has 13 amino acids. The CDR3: CASSLHSTGELFF.

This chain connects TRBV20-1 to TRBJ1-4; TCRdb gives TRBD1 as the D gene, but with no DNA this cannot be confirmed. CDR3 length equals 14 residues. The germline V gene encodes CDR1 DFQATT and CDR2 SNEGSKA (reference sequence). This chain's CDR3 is CSAATGTGGEKLFF.

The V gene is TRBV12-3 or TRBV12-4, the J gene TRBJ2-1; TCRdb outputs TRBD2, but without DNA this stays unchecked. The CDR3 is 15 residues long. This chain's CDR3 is CASILGLAHYNEQFF.

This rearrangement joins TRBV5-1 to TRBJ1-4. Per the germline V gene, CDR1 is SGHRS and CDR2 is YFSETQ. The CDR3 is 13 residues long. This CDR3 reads CASRVSLNEKLFF.

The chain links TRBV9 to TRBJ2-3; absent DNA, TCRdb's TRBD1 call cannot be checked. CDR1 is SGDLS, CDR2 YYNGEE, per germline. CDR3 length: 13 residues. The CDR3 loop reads CASSVGPGDTQYF.

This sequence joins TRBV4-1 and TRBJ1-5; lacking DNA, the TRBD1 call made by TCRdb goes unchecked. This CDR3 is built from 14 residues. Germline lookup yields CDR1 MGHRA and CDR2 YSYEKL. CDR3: CASSQDHRVWPQHF.

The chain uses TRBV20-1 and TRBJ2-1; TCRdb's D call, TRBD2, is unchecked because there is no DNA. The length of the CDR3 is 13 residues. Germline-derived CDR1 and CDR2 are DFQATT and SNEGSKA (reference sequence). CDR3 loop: CSVHSTRDNEQFF.

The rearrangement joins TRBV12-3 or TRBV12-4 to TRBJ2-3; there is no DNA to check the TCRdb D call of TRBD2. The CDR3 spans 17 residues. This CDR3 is CASTLAGGGPRTDTQYF.

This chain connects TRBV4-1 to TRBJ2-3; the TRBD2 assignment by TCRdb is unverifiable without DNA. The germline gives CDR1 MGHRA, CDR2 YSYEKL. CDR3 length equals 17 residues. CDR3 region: CASRGLSGPSSTDTQYF.

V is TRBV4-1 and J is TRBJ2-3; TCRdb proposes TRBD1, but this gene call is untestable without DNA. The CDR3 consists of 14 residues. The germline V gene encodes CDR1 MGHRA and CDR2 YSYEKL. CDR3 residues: CASSPPGKTDTQYF.

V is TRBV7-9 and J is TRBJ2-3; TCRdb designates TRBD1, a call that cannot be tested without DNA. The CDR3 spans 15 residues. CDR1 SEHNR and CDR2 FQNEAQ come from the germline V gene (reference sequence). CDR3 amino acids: CASSTGTRSTDTQYF.

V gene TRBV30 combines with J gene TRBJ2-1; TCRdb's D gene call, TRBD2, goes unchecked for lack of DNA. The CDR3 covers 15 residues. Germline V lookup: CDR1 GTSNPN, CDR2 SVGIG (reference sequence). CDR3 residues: CAWSVPAGGGDEQFF.

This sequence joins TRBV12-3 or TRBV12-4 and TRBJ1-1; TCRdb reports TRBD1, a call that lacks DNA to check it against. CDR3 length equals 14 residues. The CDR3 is CASRRGGGGTEAFF.

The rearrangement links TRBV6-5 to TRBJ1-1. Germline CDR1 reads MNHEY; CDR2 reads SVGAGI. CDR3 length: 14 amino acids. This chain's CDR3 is CASRQGLENTEAFF.

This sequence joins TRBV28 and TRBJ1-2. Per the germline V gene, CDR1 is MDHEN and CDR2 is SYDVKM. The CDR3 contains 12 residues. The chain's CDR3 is CASSTNLYGYTF.

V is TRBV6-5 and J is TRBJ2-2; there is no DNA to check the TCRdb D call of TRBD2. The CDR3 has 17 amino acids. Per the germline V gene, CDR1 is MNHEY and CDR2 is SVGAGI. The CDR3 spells CASSRGLAARQAGELFF.

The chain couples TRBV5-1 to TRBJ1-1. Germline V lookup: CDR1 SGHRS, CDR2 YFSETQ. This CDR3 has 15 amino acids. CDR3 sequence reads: CASSIVPEVNTEAFF.

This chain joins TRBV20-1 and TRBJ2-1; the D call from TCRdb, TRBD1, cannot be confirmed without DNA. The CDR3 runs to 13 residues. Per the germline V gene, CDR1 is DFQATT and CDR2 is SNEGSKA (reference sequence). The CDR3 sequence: CSARGPVYNEQFF.

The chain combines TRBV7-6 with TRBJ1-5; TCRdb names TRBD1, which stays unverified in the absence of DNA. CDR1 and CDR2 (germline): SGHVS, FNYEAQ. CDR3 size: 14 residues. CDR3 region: CASSLGGLDQPQHF.

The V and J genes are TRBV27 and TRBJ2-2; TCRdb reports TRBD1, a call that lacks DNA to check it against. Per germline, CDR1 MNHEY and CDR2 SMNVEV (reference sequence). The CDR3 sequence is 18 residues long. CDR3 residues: CASSLAPTGGANTGELFF.

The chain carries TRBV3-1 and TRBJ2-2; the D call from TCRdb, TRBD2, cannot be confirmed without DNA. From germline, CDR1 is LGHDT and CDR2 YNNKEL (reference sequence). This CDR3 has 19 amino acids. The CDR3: CASSQGRTSGYVRTGELFF.

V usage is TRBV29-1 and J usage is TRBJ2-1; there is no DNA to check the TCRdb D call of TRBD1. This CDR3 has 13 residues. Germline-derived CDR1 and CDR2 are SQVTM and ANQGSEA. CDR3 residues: CSFRDTRYNEQFF.

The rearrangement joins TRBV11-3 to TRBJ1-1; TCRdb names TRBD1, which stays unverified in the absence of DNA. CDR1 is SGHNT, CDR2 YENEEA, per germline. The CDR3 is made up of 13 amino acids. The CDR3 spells CASGLGTLTEAFF.

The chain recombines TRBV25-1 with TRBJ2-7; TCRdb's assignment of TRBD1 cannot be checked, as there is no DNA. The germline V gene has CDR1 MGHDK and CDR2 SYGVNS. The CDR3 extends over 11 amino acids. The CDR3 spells CASKGVYEQYF.